This entry is about one T cell receptor beta chain. Its antigen is still unknown. This record belongs to a study of cytomegalovirus exposure and HLA in healthy donors. The method was immunoSEQ multiplex PCR; TCRdb's version includes in-frame clones alone and lacks a portion of them. The sample lists some 150,000 clones; roughly nine tenths were seen once. Study-level findings and limits: A subsequent analysis found that TCR clusters from the first cohort also tended to co-occur in the approximately 130 validation repertoires, with about 95% of cluster scores above 0. Specificity of a few CMV-associated chains for CMV antigens was verified in vitro.

Germline V CDR1 and CDR2: LGHNT, FRNRAP. This CDR3 spans 16 amino acids. Losses at the gene ends were 4 bases for V and 2 bases for J; bases not matched to a gene: 3. The J gene is TRBJ2-3, the V gene TRBV12-5, with 13 bases lining up with TRBD2. This sequence was found in a woman younger than 35 in good health and CMV-seropositive. The sequenced material came from PBMCs. CDR3 loop: CASGSGTSGVTDTQYF. The CDR3 DNA follows: TGTGCTAGTGGTTCAGGGACTAGCGGGGTCACAGATACGCAGTATTTT.